Presented here are 6 T cell receptor beta chains from one specimen sequenced in a study of identical twins. TCRdb reprocessed the 5' RACE reads with MiXCR, giving one entry per CDR3 protein. Altogether roughly 200,000 distinct CDR3 sequences are present, about 16% being singletons, with the ten largest covering around 40%. These data were also filed under a second study, of T cells expressing NK-cell markers.

Sequences were obtained from CD8+ T cells sorted from blood. The receptor set was obtained from a woman younger than 35 in good health.

The V and J genes are TRBV12-3 or TRBV12-4 and TRBJ2-1, with D maybe TRBD1 (6 bases). The length of the CDR3 is 14 residues. Trimming removed 3 bases at V and 8 bases at J, with 14 bases between. The DNA of the CDR3 is TGTGCCAGCAGTTTTAGGGGGAGTTTCGATGAGCAGTTCTTC. Its protein is CASSFRGSFDEQFF.

This clonotype was recorded at least ten times. This chain joins TRBV12-3 or TRBV12-4 and TRBJ2-7; 14 positions agree with TRBD2. This CDR3 spans 14 amino acids. The trim removed 3 bases at V and 6 bases at J, leaving 1 base unmatched. This CDR3 reads CASSLGTSGSEQYF. CDR3 DNA sequence: TGTGCCAGCAGTTTGGGGACTAGCGGGAGCGAGCAGTACTTC.

This chain uses TRBV9 with TRBJ2-5; D is perhaps TRBD2 (5 bases). The CDR3 is 13 residues long. The germline V gene encodes CDR1 SGDLS and CDR2 YYNGEE. V lost 4 bases and J lost 5, with 12 bases in between. The CDR3 is CASSSLTGETQYF. CDR3 DNA: TGTGCCAGCAGCTCCCTCACGGGGGAGACCCAGTACTTC.

J is TRBJ1-1 and V is TRBV12-1; TRBD1 reflects the table's D call only, with no check against the DNA. TRBV12-1 is assigned pseudogene status. This CDR3 has 15 residues. Here the CDR3 reads CASSFGILGGSEAFF. Written as DNA, the CDR3 is TGTGCCAGCAGCTTTGGGATCCTCGGGGGGTCTGAAGCTTTCTTT.

This clonotype was counted many times. The chain has TRBV7-9 and TRBJ2-1, with 7 positions matching TRBD2. The CDR3 runs to 13 residues. Germline CDR1 reads SEHNR; CDR2 reads FQNEAQ (reference sequence). The V gene end was trimmed by 2 bases and the J gene end by 5 bases; junction bases not matched to a gene: 0. DNA for the CDR3: TGTGCCAGCAGCTTAAGCGGGAACAATGAGCAGTTCTTC. Translated, it gives CASSLSGNNEQFF.

There are a few counts of this clonotype. The chain has TRBV6-1 and TRBJ2-5; D might be TRBD1 (6 bases). This CDR3 contains 14 residues. CDR1 is MNHNS and CDR2 is SASEGT in the germline V gene. V gave up 6 bases and J gave up 1 base, with 12 bases separating them. The CDR3 sequence is CASRPDSPQETQYF. The CDR3 region has the DNA TGTGCCAGCAGACCGGACAGTCCCCAAGAGACCCAGTACTTC.